This note documents a single T cell receptor (beta chain) sequence. Its cognate antigen is unknown. These data come from a study of cytomegalovirus exposure and HLA in healthy donors. Findings and caveats of the study: Altogether, 170 or so TCR beta chains were recorded as cytomegalovirus-associated. Later analysis revealed greater clonal expansion in HLA-associated TCR beta chains than in equally common others.

PCR employed 60 Vbeta and 13 Jbeta primers. Profiling relied on immunoSEQ multiplex PCR, and the TCRdb table lists in-frame clones only, not all of them. The sample carries roughly 90,000 clones, approximately 90% recorded once. This receptor was taken from a man aged 18 to 29 in good health and CMV-seronegative. Sequenced material: PBMCs.

The chain's CDR3 is CASIGGKDRVGSYEQYF. CDR3 DNA sequence: TGTGCCAGCATTGGCGGGAAGGACAGGGTGGGCTCCTACGAGCAGTACTTC. The genes are TRBV9 and TRBJ2-7; 8 bases agree with TRBD1. The germline CDR1 and CDR2 sequences are SGDLS and YYNGEE. The CDR3 has 17 residues. Germline trimming cut 6 bases from V and 0 bases from J; bases unmatched to any gene: 14.